The 25 T cell receptor beta chains listed next were all sequenced from one sample in a study of sequential checkpoint blockade in melanoma. Treatment noted: randomized to nivolumab then ipilimumab (arm A) or the reverse (arm B). Profiled with immunoSEQ multiplex PCR; TCRdb holds only in-frame clones, not every one. Here the sample spans approximately 10,000 clones, roughly 73% being singletons. Here the sequenced sample was CD8+ T cells sorted from blood (inferred from file names), taken from a patient given nivolumab and ipilimumab in sequence. The receptors derive from a human donor with melanoma.

The sample holds a few counts of this clone. The chain carries TRBV25-1 and TRBJ2-1; 9 bases are shared with TRBD1. CDR1 is MGHDK, CDR2 SYGVNS, per germline. This CDR3 has 15 residues. V trimming: 1 base; J trimming: 8 bases; junction bases outside the gene matches: 6. The CDR3 region is CASSEWDRVGDEQFF. CDR3 bases: TGTGCCAGCAGTGAATGGGACAGGGTCGGGGATGAGCAGTTCTTC. The entire variable domain, with the rest obtained from reference TRBV25-1 and TRBJ2-1, is as follows: EADIYQTPRYLVIGTGKKITLECSQTMGHDKMYWYQQDPGMELHLIHYSYGVNSTEKGDLSSESTVSRIRTEHFPLTLESARPSHTSQYLCASSEWDRVGDEQFFGPGTRLTVL.

This clone appeared once. The same CDR3 can be traced to other DNA sequences in this sample. The rearrangement links TRBV9 to TRBJ1-4, with D perhaps matching TRBD1 (6 bases). The V gene lost 3 bases and the J gene lost 0 bases, with 12 bases spanning the gap. The CDR3 is 16 amino acids. Germline lookup yields CDR1 SGDLS and CDR2 YYNGEE. The CDR3 loop is CASSAGVQTTNEKLFF. The DNA of the CDR3 is TGTGCCAGCAGCGCAGGGGTTCAAACAACTAATGAAAAACTGTTTTTT.

The chain joins TRBV7-3 to TRBJ2-2, with 8 bases aligning to TRBD2. Trimming at V came to 2 bases and at J to 5 bases, leaving 4 bases not matched to a gene. Germline V CDR1 and CDR2: SGHTA, FQGTGA. The CDR3 covers 15 residues. Here the CDR3 DNA reads TGTGCCAGCAGCTTAGCGGGAGGAAGGACCGGGGAGCTGTTTTTT. Amino acids: CASSLAGGRTGELFF.

The V gene is TRBV5-3, the J gene TRBJ1-5, with TRBD1 as a possible D gene (6 bases). Being an ORF, TRBV5-3 has a function that is uncertain. This CDR3 contains 14 residues. Between the trimmed V and J ends, which lost 8 bases and 7 bases, there was a span of 19 bases. CDR3 DNA: TGTGCCAGCAGCATTGGACAGAAAGAACAGCCCCAGCATTTT. Its translation is CASSIGQKEQPQHF.

V and J are TRBV11-1 and TRBJ2-7; tentatively, D is TRBD1 (6 bases). Looked up from germline, CDR1 is SGHAT and CDR2 is FQDESV (reference sequence). The CDR3 sequence is 13 residues long. The V end was cut by 5 bases, the J end by 2 bases, with 10 bases between. The CDR3 DNA is TGTGCCAGCAGCGGCCGGGACACCTACGAGCAGTACTTC. Its translation: CASSGRDTYEQYF.

This clone has a single count. The chain combines TRBV6-5 with TRBJ1-1, with a tentative D call TRBD1 (6 bases). This CDR3 spans 12 amino acids. The V end lost 5 bases, the J end lost 3 bases, and 7 bases lay between the germline ends. Germline V gives CDR1 MNHEY, CDR2 SVGAGI. CDR3 loop: CASSTGYTEAFF. The CDR3 region has the DNA TGTGCCAGCAGTACAGGGTACACTGAAGCTTTCTTT.

This clone showed up just a few times. The V and J genes are TRBV4-2 and TRBJ2-3; TRBD2 might be the D (6 bases). Germline V lookup: CDR1 LGHNA, CDR2 YNFKEQ. Trimming pared 3 bases from V and 1 base from J, leaving 11 bases between. There are 15 residues in the CDR3. In DNA form, the CDR3 reads TGTGCCAGCAGCCAGTCGTGGGGGGGCACAGATACGCAGTATTTT. It is translated as CASSQSWGGTDTQYF.

This chain connects TRBV7-2 to TRBJ1-2, with 7 bases that match TRBD1. J gave up 6 bases and V 6 bases, and 16 bases lay outside the gene matches. This CDR3 has 16 residues. Germline-derived CDR1 and CDR2 are SGHTA and FQGNSA. CDR3 DNA sequence: TGTGCCAGCAGTCTTTCTATTGGGGCAGGGGGTCATGGCTACACCTTC. Encoded protein: CASSLSIGAGGHGYTF.

The chain is built from TRBV6-1 and TRBJ1-1; possibly TRBD1 for D (6 bases). V lost 1 base and J 3 bases, leaving 18 bases between the germline ends. The CDR3 covers 17 residues. Germline CDR1 reads MNHNS; CDR2 reads SASEGT. CDR3 DNA sequence: TGTGCCAGCAGTGAAGTACCAATCCCGACAGGTCACACTGAAGCTTTCTTT. Translated, it gives CASSEVPIPTGHTEAFF.

The V call is TRBV5-4, the J call TRBJ1-5; D is perhaps TRBD1 (5 bases). Germline lookup yields CDR1 SGHNT and CDR2 YYREEE (reference sequence). Trimming shortened V by 0 bases and J by 0 bases, and 16 bases separated the two germline ends. The CDR3 has 18 residues. The CDR3 sequence: CASSLARVPIDSNQPQHF. In DNA, the CDR3 is TGTGCCAGCAGCTTGGCCAGGGTTCCTATAGATAGCAATCAGCCCCAGCATTTT.

This chain joins TRBV7-9 and TRBJ2-1, with D tentatively TRBD2 (6 bases). Germline-derived CDR1 and CDR2 are SEHNR and FQNEAQ (reference sequence). Deletions cut 11 bases from V and 1 base from J, with 15 bases between. CDR3 length: 14 amino acids. The CDR3 DNA reads as TGTGCCTTGGCCGCGGGACCATCCTACAATGAGCAGTTCTTC. Its translation: CALAAGPSYNEQFF.

V is TRBV6-5 and J is TRBJ2-3, with TRBD2 matching 10 bases. The germline CDR1 and CDR2 sequences are MNHEY and SVGAGI. This CDR3 contains 15 residues. The V segment lost 5 bases and the J segment 8 bases; nucleotides outside the gene matches: 10. DNA for the CDR3: TGTGCCAGCAGTCCTACTAGCGGGACGTCCCGTACGCAGTATTTT. The encoded protein is CASSPTSGTSRTQYF.

The J gene is TRBJ2-7, the V gene TRBV29-1; 8 positions match TRBD1. V lost 2 bases, J lost 4 bases, and 7 bases stayed unmatched. Germline values: CDR1 SQVTM, CDR2 ANQGSEA. There are 14 residues in the CDR3. CDR3 coding DNA: TGCAGCGTTGAATTGCAGGGGGCAGAATACGAGCAGTACTTC. Its protein is CSVELQGAEYEQYF.

The rearrangement joins TRBV28 to TRBJ2-2; D gene unclear. From germline, CDR1 is MDHEN and CDR2 SYDVKM. The ends were cut back, 6 bases at V and 9 bases at J, with 20 bases in the middle. CDR3 size: 15 residues. CDR3 bases: TGTGCCAGCAGCCTACACAGATCACGTAACCGGGAGCTGTTTTTT. Protein product: CASSLHRSRNRELFF. Full variable domain (rest looked up from reference TRBV28 and TRBJ2-2): DVKVTQSSRYLVKRTGEKVFLECVQDMDHENMFWYRQDPGLGLRLIYFSYDVKMKEKGDIPEGYSVSREKKERFSLILESASTNQTSMYLCASSLHRSRNRELFFGEGSRLTVL.

In its sample, this clone was seen a few times. This rearrangement joins TRBV27 to TRBJ2-1; 8 positions match TRBD1. Germline V CDR1 and CDR2: MNHEY, SMNVEV (reference sequence). The length of the CDR3 is 17 residues. V lost 7 bases to trimming and J lost 3 bases; unmatched junction nucleotides: 14. The CDR3 is CASKTGDPLLGYNEQFF. In nucleotides, the CDR3 is TGTGCCAGCAAGACAGGGGACCCCCTTTTAGGCTACAATGAGCAGTTCTTC.

This clone was picked up a small number of times. The chain combines TRBV6-6 with TRBJ1-2; 7 bases fit TRBD1. Losses at the gene ends were 2 bases for V and 7 bases for J; bases not matched to a gene: 7. Per germline, CDR1 MNHNY and CDR2 SVGAGI (reference sequence). The length of the CDR3 is 14 residues. The CDR3 DNA is TGTGCCAGCAGTTACACAGGGGAAGTCGGTGGCTACACCTTC. As protein: CASSYTGEVGGYTF.

V is TRBV7-8 and J is TRBJ2-7; TRBD1 matches at 9 bases. With 3 bases clipped from V and 4 bases from J, the junction kept 7 bases outside the gene matches. Germline V gene sequence: CDR1 SGHVS, CDR2 FQNEAQ. This CDR3 is built from 15 residues. The CDR3 is CASSLAGQGIYEQYF. The CDR3 region has the DNA TGTGCCAGCAGCTTGGCGGGACAGGGAATTTACGAGCAGTACTTC.

This chain joins TRBV5-4 and TRBJ1-2; TRBD1 aligns across 10 bases. Germline loops: CDR1 SGHNT, CDR2 YYREEE (reference sequence). The CDR3 totals 16 residues. V shed 4 bases, J shed 3 bases, and the junction held 9 bases outside the gene matches. The CDR3 loop reads CASSLPGTGEDYGYTF. CDR3 DNA sequence: TGTGCCAGCAGCCTACCCGGGACAGGGGAGGACTATGGCTACACCTTC.

The DNA of the CDR3 is TGTGCCAGCTCACCACCCGGGCAGGGCTACGAGCAGTACTTC. This gives the protein CASSPPGQGYEQYF. The chain carries TRBV18 and TRBJ2-7; D is possibly TRBD1 (5 bases). The germline V gene encodes CDR1 KGHSH and CDR2 LQKENI. CDR3 size: 14 residues. V was shortened by 0 bases and J by 3 bases, with 9 bases between the two germline ends.

The chain carries TRBV27 and TRBJ2-5, with D possibly TRBD1 on 6 matching bases. The J call may be wrong; the DNA end is better matched by TRBJ2-7. Germline V gene data show CDR1 as MNHEY and CDR2 as SMNVEV (reference sequence). This CDR3 has 13 residues. CDR3 amino acids: CASSQGRSYEQYF. CDR3 DNA sequence: TGTGCCAGCAGTCAGGGGCGTTCTTACGAGCAGTACTTC.

The chain combines TRBV5-8 with TRBJ2-4, with D possibly being TRBD1 (6 bases). Germline CDR1 reads SGHTS; CDR2 reads YDEGEE. The CDR3 length is 13 residues. The V and J ends lost 1 base and 4 bases respectively, with 6 bases between them. The CDR3 protein is CASSLRGKNIQYF. The CDR3 DNA follows: TGTGCCAGCAGCTTGAGGGGGAAAAACATTCAGTACTTC.

To note about this clone: The identical CDR3 is also encoded by other nucleotide sequences in the sample. V is TRBV9 and J is TRBJ2-1, with TRBD2 matching 11 bases. Trimming removed 4 bases from V and 4 bases from J; junction bases left unmatched: 4. Germline CDR1 and CDR2: SGDLS and YYNGEE. The CDR3 runs 15 residues. CDR3 sequence reads: CASSRLAGLYNEQFF. For the CDR3, the DNA is TGTGCCAGCAGCCGACTAGCGGGACTATACAATGAGCAGTTCTTC.

In this sample, this clone is large (0.1 to 1%). The chain carries TRBV6-7 and TRBJ1-3; TRBD1 matches at 8 bases. TRBV6-7 is placed among ORFs of uncertain function. V dropped 6 bases and J dropped 0; count of bases not matched to a gene: 1. CDR3 size: 14 residues. CDR3: CASRQGASGNTIYF. In nucleotides, the CDR3 is TGTGCCAGCAGGCAGGGGGCCTCTGGAAACACCATATATTTT.

This clone was counted only a few times. The V gene is TRBV11-2, the J gene TRBJ2-3, with a weak D call TRBD2 (6 bases). CDR3 length: 15 residues. CDR1 and CDR2 from the germline V gene are SGHAT and FQNNGV. V dropped 0 bases and J dropped 3 bases, with 10 bases sitting between them. The CDR3 loop is CASSLDPAGTDTQYF. The CDR3 nucleotides are TGTGCCAGCAGCTTAGATCCAGCGGGTACAGATACGCAGTATTTT. The full variable domain, completed using reference TRBV11-2 and TRBJ2-3, is EAGVAQSPRYKIIEKRQSVAFWCNPISGHATLYWYQQILGQGPKLLIQFQNNGVVDDSQLPKDRFSAERLKGVDSTLKIQPAKLEDSAVYLCASSLDPAGTDTQYFGPGTRLTVL.

The V gene is TRBV27, the J gene TRBJ2-7, with D possibly being TRBD1 (5 bases). Germline lookup yields CDR1 MNHEY and CDR2 SMNVEV (reference sequence). The V and J ends lost 3 bases and 7 bases respectively, with 10 bases between them. The CDR3 is made up of 12 amino acids. CDR3 coding DNA: TGTGCCAGCAGTTTGTTAAAGGGGGAGCAGTACTTC. Translation: CASSLLKGEQYF.